What follows are 21 T cell receptor beta chains derived from one specimen sequenced in a study of preoperative IRX-2 immunotherapy in early breast cancer. Using immunoSEQ multiplex PCR, the repertoire was profiled, and TCRdb retains in-frame clones only, with some absent. The table records about 13,000 clones, approximately 91% of them present only once. Treatment noted: preoperative locoregional IRX-2 cytokine immunotherapy. Sampling was carried out from a patient treated with IRX-2 immunotherapy. The source of these receptors is a human donor with breast cancer.

The chain has TRBV29-1 and TRBJ2-5, with D tentatively TRBD2 (6 bases). Trimming shortened V by 4 bases and J by 1 base, and 13 bases separated the two germline ends. The CDR3 has 14 residues. Looked up from germline, CDR1 is SQVTM and CDR2 is ANQGSEA. The CDR3 coding sequence is TGCAGCGTTGCGATGGGGGGAGTCCAAGAGACCCAGTACTTC. Its protein is CSVAMGGVQETQYF.

The chain links TRBV6-5 to TRBJ1-2, with D perhaps TRBD1 (5 bases). Germline V lookup: CDR1 MNHEY, CDR2 SVGAGI. The CDR3 is 14 amino acids. Deletions cut 4 bases from V and 4 bases from J, with 13 bases between. CDR3 region: CASSLEAGTYGYTF. The DNA of the CDR3 is TGTGCCAGCAGTTTAGAGGCAGGGACCTATGGCTACACCTTC.

The chain is built from TRBV7-9 and TRBJ2-3, with TRBD1 identical over 7 bases. The J segment lost 0 bases and the V segment lost 4 bases, leaving 1 base of the junction unmatched. CDR1 is SEHNR, CDR2 FQNEAQ, per germline (reference sequence). The CDR3 contains 14 residues. Written as DNA, the CDR3 is TGTGCCAGCAGCTCGACAGGGAGCACAGATACGCAGTATTTT. It translates to CASSSTGSTDTQYF.

The chain recombines TRBV6-1 with TRBJ1-3, with D possibly being TRBD1 (6 bases). CDR1 and CDR2 (germline): MNHNS, SASEGT. CDR3 length equals 14 residues. V lost 7 bases to trimming and J lost 4 bases, with 14 bases between them. CDR3 coding DNA: TGTGCCAGCACCAGGGCGGGGGCCGGAAACACCATATATTTT. Residues: CASTRAGAGNTIYF.

Of note for this clone: Other DNA sequences in the sample encode the same CDR3. The chain couples TRBV5-1 to TRBJ1-3; tentatively, D is TRBD1 (6 bases). Trimming pared 0 bases from V and 2 bases from J, leaving 6 bases between. Germline V CDR1 and CDR2: SGHRS, YFSETQ. The length of the CDR3 is 14 residues. CDR3 in amino acids: CASSLGQAGNTIYF. Written as DNA, the CDR3 is TGCGCCAGCAGCTTGGGACAGGCTGGAAACACCATATATTTT.

The chain is built from TRBV6-5 and TRBJ1-5, with a weak D call TRBD1 (6 bases). Between the trimmed V and J ends, which lost 3 bases and 9 bases, there was a span of 12 bases. The CDR3 sequence is 13 residues long. Germline V gene lookup returns CDR1 MNHEY and CDR2 SVGAGI. In nucleotides, the CDR3 is TGTGCCAGCAGTTATAAAGGGGGTCTGCCCCAGCATTTT. It yields the protein CASSYKGGLPQHF.

This clone was counted a few times. The J gene is TRBJ2-1, the V gene TRBV14; possible D gene TRBD2, 5 bases. The CDR3 is 17 residues long. V lost 2 bases and J 0 bases, leaving 14 bases between the germline ends. CDR1 is SGHDN, CDR2 FVKESK, per germline. CDR3 in DNA: TGTGCCAGCAGCCAACTCAATAGGAGGCGCTCCTACAATGAGCAGTTCTTC. Amino acids: CASSQLNRRRSYNEQFF.

The rearrangement uses TRBV18 and TRBJ1-5; weak D call: TRBD1 (5 bases). The CDR3 loop spans 13 amino acids. Germline CDR1 reads KGHSH; CDR2 reads LQKENI. The ends were cut back, 9 bases at V and 4 bases at J, with 13 bases in the middle. In DNA, the CDR3 is TGTGCCAGTGGGCCCGGGGGAAATCAGCCCCAGCATTTT. Translating gives CASGPGGNQPQHF. Full variable domain (rest looked up from reference TRBV18 and TRBJ1-5): NAGVMQNPRHLVRRRGQEARLRCSPMKGHSHVYWYRQLPEEGLKFMVYLQKENIIDESGMPKERFSAEFPKEGPSILRIQQVVRGDSAAYFCASGPGGNQPQHFGDGTRLSIL.

The V call is TRBV28, the J call TRBJ1-1, with D possibly TRBD1 on 5 matching bases. The germline gives CDR1 MDHEN, CDR2 SYDVKM. The CDR3 loop spans 14 amino acids. Trimming removed 4 bases at V and 3 bases at J, with 12 bases between. As DNA, the CDR3 is TGTGCCAGCAGTTCCCTCGGACAATACACTGAAGCTTTCTTT. Translated: CASSSLGQYTEAFF. Combining the CDR3 with reference TRBV28 and TRBJ1-1 gives the whole variable domain DVKVTQSSRYLVKRTGEKVFLECVQDMDHENMFWYRQDPGLGLRLIYFSYDVKMKEKGDIPEGYSVSREKKERFSLILESASTNQTSMYLCASSSLGQYTEAFFGQGTRLTVV.

The gene calls are TRBV28 and TRBJ2-3, with 15 bases aligning to TRBD2. V lost 5 bases to trimming and J lost 8 bases; unmatched junction nucleotides: 8. The CDR3 is 16 residues long. Germline assignment: CDR1 MDHEN and CDR2 SYDVKM. Written as DNA, the CDR3 is TGTGCCAGCAGTGACGGGACTAGCGGGGGGCTCGGTACGCAGTATTTT. This sequence encodes CASSDGTSGGLGTQYF.

The chain combines TRBV6-4 with TRBJ2-2; D is undetermined. Per the germline V gene, CDR1 is MRHNA and CDR2 is SNTAGT. Trimming pared 0 bases from V and 7 bases from J, leaving 6 bases between. The CDR3 extends over 13 amino acids. The chain's CDR3 is CASSDSAVGELFF. The CDR3, as DNA: TGTGCCAGCAGTGACTCTGCGGTCGGGGAGCTGTTTTTT.

The rearrangement links TRBV6-1 to TRBJ1-2, with D unclear. Germline CDR1 and CDR2: MNHNS and SASEGT. Trimming shortened V by 8 bases and J by 5 bases, and 21 bases separated the two germline ends. CDR3 size: 15 residues. CDR3 nucleotide sequence: TGTGCCAGCCAGGCTCATACCCAGTCCCTTTATGGCTACACCTTC. Protein sequence: CASQAHTQSLYGYTF.

V is TRBV9 and J is TRBJ2-7, with D possibly TRBD1 on 6 matching bases. Germline V gives CDR1 SGDLS, CDR2 YYNGEE. The CDR3 is 17 amino acids. V lost 1 base to trimming and J lost 0 bases, with 17 bases between them. DNA of the CDR3: TGTGCCAGCAGCGTAAAACGAAGGACAGAGGTCTCCTACGAGCAGTACTTC. This translates into CASSVKRRTEVSYEQYF.

V usage is TRBV7-2 and J usage is TRBJ2-2; TRBD2 might be the D (6 bases). V gave up 5 bases and J gave up 6 bases, with 13 bases separating them. This CDR3 contains 14 residues. Per germline, CDR1 SGHTA and CDR2 FQGNSA. This chain's CDR3 is CASSRPGGAGELFF. CDR3 DNA sequence: TGTGCCAGCAGCCGACCTGGAGGGGCCGGGGAGCTGTTTTTT. Together with reference TRBV7-2 and TRBJ2-2, the CDR3 gives the full variable domain: GAGVSQSPSNKVTEKGKDVELRCDPISGHTALYWYRQSLGQGLEFLIYFQGNSAPDKSGLPSDRFSAERTGGSVSTLTIQRTQQEDSAVYLCASSRPGGAGELFFGEGSRLTVL.

The chain employs TRBV6-6 and TRBJ2-5, with TRBD1 matching 9 bases. With the DNA end fitting TRBJ2-7 better, the J assignment may be wrong. The CDR3 extends over 13 amino acids. The germline gives CDR1 MNHNY, CDR2 SVGAGI (reference sequence). The CDR3 here is CATGGQGPYEQYF. The CDR3 nucleotides read TGTGCCACCGGGGGACAGGGACCCTACGAGCAGTACTTC.

The chain is built from TRBV15 and TRBJ2-3; D is possibly TRBD2 (5 bases). With 5 bases removed from V and 0 bases from J, the gap between germline ends came to 9 bases. Germline V gene data show CDR1 as LNHNV and CDR2 as YYDKDF (reference sequence). This CDR3 is built from 14 residues. For the CDR3, the DNA is TGTGCCACCAGCCTAAGGACTAGCACAGATACGCAGTATTTT. It yields the protein CATSLRTSTDTQYF.

This chain connects TRBV6-6 to TRBJ2-5; a possible D gene is TRBD2 (6 bases). The CDR3 extends over 13 amino acids. The V end lost 7 bases, the J end lost 5 bases, and 14 bases lay between the germline ends. Germline loops: CDR1 MNHNY, CDR2 SVGAGI (reference sequence). The CDR3 region is CASTSDTRETQYF. The CDR3 coding sequence is TGTGCCAGCACTAGCGATACCCGGGAGACCCAGTACTTC.

This chain uses TRBV5-1 with TRBJ2-7; D may be TRBD1 (5 bases). CDR3 length: 15 residues. Per the germline V gene, CDR1 is SGHRS and CDR2 is YFSETQ. V gave up 4 bases and J gave up 4 bases, with 18 bases separating them. This chain's CDR3 is CASSVRQPGRYEQYF. CDR3 nucleotide sequence: TGCGCCAGCAGCGTCCGACAGCCAGGACGTTACGAGCAGTACTTC.

This clone occurred a few times. J is TRBJ1-2 and V is TRBV19; maybe TRBD1 (6 bases). The germline gives CDR1 LNHDA, CDR2 SQIVND (reference sequence). The V gene lost 3 bases and the J gene lost 4 bases, with 9 bases spanning the gap. The CDR3 spans 13 residues. The CDR3 nucleotides are TGTGCCAGTAGTATCGACAGGCGCTATGGCTACACCTTC. It specifies CASSIDRRYGYTF.

This chain connects TRBV20-1 to TRBJ1-2; D perhaps matches TRBD1 (5 bases). The CDR3 contains 11 residues. CDR1 and CDR2 (germline): DFQATT, SNEGSKA (reference sequence). V gave up 5 bases and J gave up 6 bases, with 10 bases separating them. DNA of the CDR3: TGCAGTGCTGGGACCCTGGATGGCTACACCTTC. Amino acid sequence: CSAGTLDGYTF.

The rearrangement joins TRBV30 to TRBJ2-3, with a weak D call TRBD2 (6 bases). Germline V gene sequence: CDR1 GTSNPN, CDR2 SVGIG (reference sequence). The CDR3 has 14 amino acids. Trimming removed 7 bases at V and 4 bases at J, with 18 bases between. The CDR3 loop is CAYFRRGRADTQYF. CDR3 nucleotides: TGTGCCTACTTTCGGCGGGGAAGGGCAGATACGCAGTATTTT.